Each of the 11 T cell receptor beta chains below was sequenced from the same sample in a study of T cell repertoires in ileal Crohn's disease. Method: immunoSEQ multiplex PCR; TCRdb's copy keeps in-frame clones and lacks some. The table records tens of thousands of clones, roughly 81% of them present only once. Sample: ileal tissue. The source is an adult with Crohn's disease.

The rearrangement uses TRBV2 and TRBJ2-3, with 9 nucleotides matching TRBD2. The V and J ends lost 6 bases and 3 bases, in that order; junction bases with no gene match: 10. The CDR3 is 16 amino acids. Germline V gene data show CDR1 as SNHLY and CDR2 as FYNNEI. The CDR3 coding sequence is TGTGCCAGCAGACGGACAGCGGGGGGAGGAACAGATACGCAGTATTTT. It encodes CASRRTAGGGTDTQYF.

V usage is TRBV11-2 and J usage is TRBJ2-1; possibly TRBD2 for D (5 bases). Trimming left V 7 bases short and J 4 bases short, with 17 bases between. The CDR3 is made up of 15 amino acids. Germline V gives CDR1 SGHAT, CDR2 FQNNGV. CDR3 in amino acids: CASTQDRGEYNEQFF. CDR3 DNA: TGTGCCAGCACTCAAGATCGGGGAGAGTACAATGAGCAGTTCTTC.

J is TRBJ1-4 and V is TRBV2, with 8 positions matching TRBD1. The CDR3 is made up of 14 amino acids. CDR1 SNHLY and CDR2 FYNNEI come from the germline V gene. V gave up 6 bases and J gave up 8 bases; unmatched junction bases: 8. The CDR3 DNA reads as TGTGCCAGCAGCATACAGGGGGACACGGAAAAACTGTTTTTT. This codes for CASSIQGDTEKLFF.

In its sample, this clone was seen a few times. J is TRBJ1-2 and V is TRBV5-1; D might be TRBD1 (5 bases). The CDR3 has 14 residues. Trimming stripped 1 base from V and 1 base from J, with 8 bases between. From germline, CDR1 is SGHRS and CDR2 YFSETQ. The CDR3 region is CASSLTQGNYGYTF. For the CDR3, the DNA is TGCGCCAGCAGCTTGACCCAGGGTAACTATGGCTACACCTTC.

The chain carries TRBV2 and TRBJ2-7; 7 bases are shared with TRBD2. Trimming removed 6 bases from V and 3 bases from J; junction bases left unmatched: 8. Germline assignment: CDR1 SNHLY and CDR2 FYNNEI. The CDR3 runs 14 residues. CDR3 sequence (DNA): TGTGCCAGCAGCGTCGAGCGGGGTTACTACGAGCAGTACTTC. It translates to CASSVERGYYEQYF.

The V call is TRBV11-2, the J call TRBJ1-1; possible D gene TRBD1, 6 bases. The V gene lost 1 base and the J gene lost 2 bases, with 20 bases spanning the gap. Germline-derived CDR1 and CDR2 are SGHAT and FQNNGV. This CDR3 comprises 18 residues. CDR3 sequence reads: CASSLARMKDSPNTEAFF. In DNA form, the CDR3 reads TGTGCCAGCAGCTTAGCCCGGATGAAGGACAGCCCCAACACTGAAGCTTTCTTT.

V usage is TRBV18 and J usage is TRBJ1-1; no clear D gene. Trimming pared 8 bases from V and 5 bases from J, leaving 12 bases between. CDR1 KGHSH and CDR2 LQKENI come from the germline V gene. The CDR3 has 12 amino acids. In nucleotides, the CDR3 is TGTGCCAGCAGAGTGGGAGGGACTGAAGCTTTCTTT. The encoded protein is CASRVGGTEAFF.

The V gene is TRBV5-6, the J gene TRBJ2-2, with D possibly matching TRBD1 (5 bases). V was pared by 0 bases and J by 7 bases, with 10 bases between. This CDR3 is 14 amino acids long. Per germline, CDR1 SGHDT and CDR2 YYEEEE. CDR3: CASSLVGVHGELFF. CDR3 DNA sequence: TGTGCCAGCAGCTTGGTAGGGGTTCACGGGGAGCTGTTTTTT.

The rearrangement uses TRBV5-1 and TRBJ1-1; perhaps TRBD1 as D (6 bases). V was clipped by 4 bases and J by 0 bases, with 13 bases between them. The germline CDR1 and CDR2 sequences are SGHRS and YFSETQ. This CDR3 is built from 15 residues. Written as DNA, the CDR3 is TGCGCCAGCAGCATGTCAGGGGTCGTGAACACTGAAGCTTTCTTT. Translated, it gives CASSMSGVVNTEAFF. Complete variable domain (other parts from reference TRBV5-1 and TRBJ1-1): KAGVTQTPRYLIKTRGQQVTLSCSPISGHRSVSWYQQTPGQGLQFLFEYFSETQRNKGNFPGRFSGRQFSNSRSEMNVSTLELGDSALYLCASSMSGVVNTEAFFGQGTRLTVV.

In its sample, this clone was seen once. The CDR3 sequence: CASSLAPTGRNTEAFF. DNA for the CDR3: TGCGCCAGCAGCTTGGCCCCGACAGGTAGGAACACTGAAGCTTTCTTT. J is TRBJ1-1 and V is TRBV5-1, with a weak D call TRBD1 (6 bases). Germline V lookup: CDR1 SGHRS, CDR2 YFSETQ. The germline V and J ends were trimmed by 0 bases and 1 base, with 13 bases remaining between them. The CDR3 is 16 residues long.

The genes are TRBV6-1 and TRBJ2-4; 8 positions agree with TRBD1. Trimming took 3 bases from V and 6 from J; bases not matched to a gene: 4. This CDR3 region has 14 residues. Germline loops: CDR1 MNHNS, CDR2 SASEGT. CDR3 DNA sequence: TGTGCCAGCAGTGACACAGGACAGGGAAACATTCAGTACTTC. It codes for CASSDTGQGNIQYF.